Below are 3 T cell receptor beta chains sequenced from a single sample in a study of post-analysis software for immune sequencing data. Study results and caveats: In patients, TRBV5-6, TRBV5-1 and TRBV20-1 belonged to five TRBV segments found more frequently than in controls.

Their cognate antigens are unknown. The authors incorporated unique molecular identifiers into the TCR beta cDNA libraries. TCRdb reanalysed the PCR reads using MiXCR and keeps one entry per CDR3 protein. This sample carries 250,000 to 300,000 distinct CDR3 sequences, just over 35% of them seen once, and the ten largest clones take under 5.5%. Source material: blood. The source is a girl aged 10 to 17 with multiple sclerosis.

This clonotype was seen a single time. V gene TRBV5-1 combines with J gene TRBJ2-2; D ambiguous. In germline, CDR1 is SGHRS, CDR2 YFSETQ. With 4 bases removed from V and 4 bases from J, the gap between germline ends came to 11 bases. The CDR3 has 14 amino acids. The CDR3 DNA sequence: TGCGCCAGCAGCCCAGACGACCGCACCGGGGAGCTGTTTTTT. It is translated as CASSPDDRTGELFF.

In this sample, this clonotype turned up many times. The rearrangement links TRBV7-3 to TRBJ2-1; 8 bases align to TRBD2. V gave up 5 bases and J gave up 9 bases; unmatched junction bases: 12. Germline CDR1 reads SGHTA; CDR2 reads FQGTGA. The CDR3 spans 15 residues. The CDR3 spells CASSQSGSAVTEQFF. The CDR3 DNA follows: TGTGCCAGCAGCCAAAGCGGGAGCGCGGTGACTGAGCAGTTCTTC.

This clonotype was picked up one time. This rearrangement joins TRBV12-3 or TRBV12-4 to TRBJ2-4, with 8 bases identical to TRBD2. The CDR3 has 19 residues. V gave up 6 bases and J gave up 13 bases; unmatched junction bases: 29. The CDR3 reads CASSPGRITGGRPLGEQYF. DNA of the CDR3: TGTGCCAGCAGCCCTGGTAGGATTACTGGCGGGAGGCCCCTTGGGGAGCAGTACTTC.